The clone carrying this TCR beta chain has a handful of counts. The data originate from a study of T-cell memory formation after mild COVID-19. TCRdb reprocessed the 5' RACE reads via MiXCR and lists one record per CDR3 protein. The table has under 250,000 distinct CDR3 sequences, about 10% seen once; the top ten hold around 2.9%. The CDR3 has 13 amino acids. Germline CDR1 SGHVS, CDR2 FQNEAQ. Trimming shortened V by 3 bases and J by 2 bases, and 8 bases separated the two germline ends. The chain employs TRBV7-8 and TRBJ2-7; D is perhaps TRBD1 (6 bases). This TCR was sampled from a man aged 18 to 29 who had mild COVID-19 (a few samples of this study predate the infection). Cell type and time point are not known. Material: PBMCs or a T cell subset sorted from them (not recorded which). The CDR3 DNA is TGTGCCAGCAGCTTTACAGGGACCTACGAGCAGTACGTC. Protein: CASSFTGTYEQYV.